This TCR beta chain originates from a study of regulatory T cells in long-lasting Graves disease. Overall study findings and caveats: Study of thyroid tissue was not done, with only peripheral blood studied. Persistent disease preferred TRBV28, TRBJ1-2 and TRBJ2-5.

The authors built TCR beta libraries using iRepertoire HTBI primers and Arm-PCR of CDR3 regions. TCRdb itself ran the multiplex PCR reads through MiXCR, one entry per CDR3 protein. The sample lists about 470,000 distinct CDR3 sequences; less than 25% were seen once. Time point denoted: persistent/refractory GD, antithyroid drugs over 5 years with positive TRAb. PBMC RNA was the source of the TCR library. The CDR3 has 15 residues. With 6 bases clipped from V and 6 bases from J, the junction kept 13 bases outside the gene matches. Germline V gene data show CDR1 as MNHNS and CDR2 as SASEGT. Details on this clonotype: Its cognate antigen is unknown. A read error may be the cause here, since a much bigger clone is one base away.

Sequences were derived from peripheral blood mononuclear cells (PBMCs), sampled when the disease was refractory, from a patient treated with antithyroid drugs. J is TRBJ2-7 and V is TRBV6-1; the match to TRBD2 covers 8 bases. This clonotype was obtained from a female donor with Graves disease. The CDR3 loop reads CASSLDGTSMREQYF. CDR3 DNA sequence: TGTGCCAGCAGCCTTGATGGGACTAGTATGCGCGAGCAGTACTTC.